This TCR beta chain is from a study of early T cells in non-severe SARS-CoV-2 infection. A single record per CDR3 protein comes from TCRdb applying MiXCR to the 5' RACE reads. The sample lists tens of thousands of distinct CDR3 sequences, around 15% occurring once. The receptor's source is an adult who was a healthcare worker with PCR-confirmed SARS-CoV-2 infection or an uninfected control (not recorded which). Sequencing input: whole blood.

The CDR3 here is CATGPINEQFF. Here the CDR3 DNA reads TGCGCCACGGGGCCGATTAATGAGCAGTTCTTC. This chain joins TRBV10-1 and TRBJ2-1, with D perhaps assigned TRBD1 or TRBD2 (5 bases each). The CDR3 sequence is 11 residues long. CDR1 is WNHNN, CDR2 SYGVQD, per germline (reference sequence). Trimming left V 10 bases short and J 7 bases short, with 11 bases between.